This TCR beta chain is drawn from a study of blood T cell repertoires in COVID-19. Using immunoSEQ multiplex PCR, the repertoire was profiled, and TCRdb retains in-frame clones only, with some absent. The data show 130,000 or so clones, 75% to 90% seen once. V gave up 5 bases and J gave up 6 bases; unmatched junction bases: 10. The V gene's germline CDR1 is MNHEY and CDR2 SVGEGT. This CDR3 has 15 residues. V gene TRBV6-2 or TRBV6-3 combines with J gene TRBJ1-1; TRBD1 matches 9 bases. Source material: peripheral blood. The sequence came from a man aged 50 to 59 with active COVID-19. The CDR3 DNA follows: TGTGCCAGCAGTCCCCATGGGACAGGGAATGCTGAAGCTTTCTTT. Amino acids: CASSPHGTGNAEAFF.